The 5 T cell receptor beta chains reported below all come from one sample, sequenced in a study of T cell repertoires in cytomegalovirus infection. The antigens for these receptors are not known. TCRdb reprocessed the reads via MiXCR and lists one record per CDR3 protein. Of about 570,000 distinct CDR3 sequences listed, approximately 40% are singletons. The sequenced sample was cultured PBMCs, obtained from culture after CMV antigen stimulation. The receptor source for this set is a human donor in good health (CMV status not recorded). Some clones in this sample may be carry-over from other donors' samples.

This chain connects TRBV20-1 to TRBJ2-3; either TRBD1 or TRBD2 may supply D (6 bases each). Germline CDR1 reads DFQATT; CDR2 reads SNEGSKA (reference sequence). CDR3 length: 15 amino acids. The germline V and J ends were trimmed by 6 bases and 2 bases, with 18 bases remaining between them. The CDR3 spells CSACLGGRSTDTQYF. The DNA for the CDR3 is TGCAGTGCGTGCCTCGGGGGCAGATCCACAGATACGCAGTATTTT.

Only a few counts were recorded for this clonotype. V is TRBV12-5 and J is TRBJ1-3; D gene ambiguous. Trimming stripped 1 base from V and 0 bases from J, with 13 bases between. Per germline, CDR1 LGHNT and CDR2 FRNRAP. The CDR3 sequence is 17 residues long. The CDR3 region is CASGLDLLTPSGNTIYF. CDR3 bases: TGTGCTAGTGGTTTGGACCTCCTGACTCCCTCTGGAAACACCATATATTTT.

The CDR3 protein is CASGPGTARSPLHF. In DNA form, the CDR3 reads TGTGCCAGCGGGCCCGGGACAGCCCGCTCACCCCTCCACTTT. This rearrangement joins TRBV2 to TRBJ1-6; TRBD1 matches at 7 bases. Germline CDR1 is SNHLY and CDR2 is FYNNEI. V gave up 8 bases and J gave up 10 bases; unmatched junction bases: 11. The CDR3 is made up of 14 amino acids.

This clonotype has a handful of counts. V and J are TRBV7-2 and TRBJ2-5, with 9 bases that match TRBD2. The junction had 9 bases not matched to a gene; V was cut back by 5 bases and J by 5 bases. CDR1 is SGHTA and CDR2 is FQGNSA in the germline V gene. This CDR3 comprises 15 residues. The chain's CDR3 is CASSPRPSGGETQYF. In nucleotides, the CDR3 is TGTGCCAGCAGCCCTCGTCCCAGCGGGGGGGAGACCCAGTACTTC.

This clonotype appeared a few times. CDR3 in amino acids: CSARLVRDTEAFF. The CDR3 nucleotides are TGCAGTGCTAGACTGGTAAGGGACACTGAAGCTTTCTTT. The chain uses TRBV20-1 and TRBJ1-1, with D uncertain. Germline V lookup: CDR1 DFQATT, CDR2 SNEGSKA (reference sequence). The CDR3 sequence is 13 residues long. The ends were cut back, 2 bases at V and 3 bases at J, with 10 bases in the middle.